These 12 T cell receptor beta chains were sequenced from one sample in a study of human T cells and chemical hapten exposure. Time point defined: pre-sensitization, week 0. Treatment described: therapeutic diphenylcyclopropenone sensitization with weekly scalp DPC. TCRdb re-analysed the RACE reads in MiXCR, keeping a single row per CDR3 protein. Among roughly 380,000 distinct CDR3 sequences listed, less than 6.5% were seen once. Sequencing was performed on whole blood, taken in connection with sensitization to the hapten diphenylcyclopropenone (DPC). The receptor set was obtained from a woman between 45 and 65 years old with alopecia areata. Some clones in this sample may be carry-over from other donors' samples.

This clonotype was seen repeatedly, ten times or more. The CDR3, as DNA: TGTGCCAGCAGCTTAGTTGGAACCGATGAGCAGTTCTTC. Its protein product is CASSLVGTDEQFF. J is TRBJ2-1 and V is TRBV7-2; D is uncertain. The CDR3 consists of 13 residues. Per germline, CDR1 SGHTA and CDR2 FQGNSA. The V end was cut by 1 base, the J end by 8 bases, with 9 bases between.

The chain uses TRBV12-3 or TRBV12-4 and TRBJ1-6, with D unclear. The V end lost 5 bases, the J end lost 0 bases, and 17 bases lay between the germline ends. The CDR3 contains 18 residues. Here the CDR3 DNA reads TGTGCCAGCAGTCCTGGTCCGGGAGGTCCCTCCTATAATTCACCCCTCCACTTT. Translated: CASSPGPGGPSYNSPLHF.

This clonotype was recorded at least ten times. The CDR3 sequence: CASSSRGLRWNTEAFF. DNA for the CDR3: TGTGCCAGCAGTTCCAGGGGGCTGAGGTGGAACACTGAAGCTTTCTTT. The chain joins TRBV6-6 to TRBJ1-1; 8 nucleotides line up with TRBD1. Per the germline V gene, CDR1 is MNHNY and CDR2 is SVGAGI (reference sequence). After removal of 4 bases from V and 1 base from J, the junction contained 8 bases not matched to a gene. The CDR3 is 16 amino acids.

This clonotype was counted ten times or more. The V and J genes are TRBV3-1 and TRBJ1-5, with TRBD1 matching 8 bases. CDR3 length: 12 amino acids. Germline V lookup: CDR1 LGHDT, CDR2 YNNKEL (reference sequence). The V segment lost 3 bases and the J segment 16 bases; nucleotides outside the gene matches: 8. The CDR3 sequence is CASSHRGQGIHF. The CDR3 DNA reads as TGTGCCAGCAGCCATCGAGGACAGGGAATCCATTTT.

This clonotype occurred a few times. The CDR3, as DNA: TGTGCCAGCAGTAAGTGGCAGGGGGCCATTCAGCCCCAGCATTTT. Translated: CASSKWQGAIQPQHF. V gene TRBV12-3 or TRBV12-4 combines with J gene TRBJ1-5; 8 bases match TRBD1. The CDR3 contains 15 residues. The V segment lost 5 bases and the J segment 6 bases; nucleotides outside the gene matches: 9.

In its sample, this clonotype was seen many times. DNA of the CDR3: TGTGCCAGCACCCCTGTATTGGAGACCCAGTACTTC. Encoded protein: CASTPVLETQYF. This chain connects TRBV11-2 to TRBJ2-5; no clear D. CDR3 length: 12 amino acids. Germline V gene lookup returns CDR1 SGHAT and CDR2 FQNNGV. The V gene lost 7 bases and the J gene lost 5 bases, with 11 bases spanning the gap. Full variable domain (remainder filled in from reference TRBV11-2 and TRBJ2-5): EAGVAQSPRYKIIEKRQSVAFWCNPISGHATLYWYQQILGQGPKLLIQFQNNGVVDDSQLPKDRFSAERLKGVDSTLKIQPAKLEDSAVYLCASTPVLETQYFGPGTRLLVL.

The gene calls are TRBV7-8 and TRBJ2-6; D ambiguous. Trimming removed 7 bases from V and 0 bases from J, with 7 bases in between. In germline, CDR1 is SGHVS, CDR2 FQNEAQ. The CDR3 length is 14 residues. The CDR3 DNA reads TGTGCCAGCATCACCTTCTCTGGGGCCAACGTCCTGACTTTC. Translated: CASITFSGANVLTF. Together with reference TRBV7-8 and TRBJ2-6, the CDR3 gives the full variable domain: GAGVSQSPRYKVAKRGQDVALRCDPISGHVSLFWYQQALGQGPEFLTYFQNEAQLDKSGLPSDRFFAERPEGSVSTLKIQRTQQEDSAVYLCASITFSGANVLTFGAGSRLTVL.

This clonotype was counted ten times or more. V usage is TRBV5-1 and J usage is TRBJ2-5; D is tentatively TRBD1 or TRBD2 (5 bases each). V was pared by 0 bases and J by 1 base, with 10 bases between. Germline V gene lookup returns CDR1 SGHRS and CDR2 YFSETQ. This CDR3 contains 15 residues. Written as DNA, the CDR3 is TGCGCCAGCAGCTTGGATCTGGGGGTCCAAGAGACCCAGTACTTC. Translated: CASSLDLGVQETQYF.

This chain links TRBV27 with TRBJ1-6; unclear D gene. V was cut by 6 bases and J by 3 bases, with 9 bases left in between. The CDR3 totals 14 residues. Per germline, CDR1 MNHEY and CDR2 SMNVEV (reference sequence). CDR3 protein: CASREAGYNSPLHF. CDR3 nucleotides: TGTGCCAGCAGAGAGGCTGGCTATAATTCACCCCTCCACTTT.

This clonotype showed up many times. The rearrangement uses TRBV6-5 and TRBJ1-5; D gene ambiguous. This CDR3 is built from 15 residues. CDR1 is MNHEY and CDR2 is SVGAGI in the germline V gene. Trimming removed 0 bases at V and 5 bases at J, with 11 bases between. The CDR3 nucleotides are TGTGCCAGCAGTTACTCAGAAGGCAGTCATCAGCCCCAGCATTTT. It translates to CASSYSEGSHQPQHF.

The chain joins TRBV25-1 to TRBJ2-7, with D unclear. Trimming cost V 1 base and J 6 bases, with 13 bases left between them. The CDR3 sequence is 14 residues long. In germline, CDR1 is MGHDK, CDR2 SYGVNS. The CDR3 nucleotides read TGTGCCAGCAGTGAATTGAAAGAGTTCTCCGAGCAGTACTTC. Residues: CASSELKEFSEQYF.

This clonotype was seen a few times. The chain uses TRBV20-1 and TRBJ1-1; D might be TRBD1 (5 bases). There are 13 residues in the CDR3. Per germline, CDR1 DFQATT and CDR2 SNEGSKA (reference sequence). The ends were cut back, 0 bases at V and 0 bases at J, with 5 bases in the middle. The CDR3 loop reads CSAREDMNTEAFF. The DNA for the CDR3 is TGCAGTGCTAGAGAGGACATGAACACTGAAGCTTTCTTT.